The T cell receptor (beta chain) under discussion was sequenced for a study of T cells after yellow fever vaccination. Study overall: For low cell numbers, libraries were made with SMART-Seq v4 Ultra Low Input.

Germline assignment: CDR1 MNHEY and CDR2 SVGEGT. This CDR3 region has 11 residues. The ends were cut back, 2 bases at V and 6 bases at J, with 2 bases in the middle. By 5'RACE template switching, TCR cDNA was produced, with a universal primer site and UMIs added in the process. TCRdb itself ran the 5' RACE reads through MiXCR, one entry per CDR3 protein. The table records about 30,000 distinct CDR3 sequences, around 4.3% of them present only once. Overall study findings and caveats: Subsequent to the booster, the majority of primary-vaccination clones reappeared (roughly 96% CD4, about 90% CD8). A limited proportion of clonotypes was detected within both the CD4 and CD8 compartments.

This clonotype was seen many times. Its antigen is as yet unknown. The sequence came from a man aged 25-45 years who received the YFV17D yellow fever vaccine. Here the sequenced sample was CD8+ T cells sorted from PBMCs, taken 5 days after the yellow fever booster vaccination. The J gene is TRBJ2-1, the V gene TRBV6-2 or TRBV6-3; D uncertain. The CDR3 nucleotides are TGTGCCAGCAGTTACCCCAATGAGCAGTTCTTC. It encodes CASSYPNEQFF.